A selection of T cell receptor beta chains follows, all from one sample in a study of blood T cell repertoires in COVID-19. Data came from immunoSEQ multiplex PCR; TCRdb stores just in-frame clones and leaves some out. The sample yields some 310,000 clones, roughly 90% seen once. The source material was peripheral blood. The receptors shown here come from a woman aged 35 to 49 with COVID-19, enrolled during active disease. Both conserved end residues are part of each CDR3. The order of the fields is D gene, J gene, clone size, V gene, CDR3 DNA, CDR3 protein. D genes are given only for firm matches. Clone size is given for some rows only: seen once, a few or many times, or a class if the clone is expanded.

. TRBJ1-3 . TRBV11-1 TGTGCCAGCAGCACCTCCAGGGCGGTGGCTGGAAACACCATATATTTT CASSTSRAVAGNTIYF
. TRBJ1-1 . TRBV5-6 TGTGCCAGCAGATGGAGACAGGAAAACACTGAAGCTTTCTTT CASRWRQENTEAFF
TRBD1 TRBJ1-2 . TRBV5-1 TGCGCCAGCAGTGGGACAGGGGTCGGCGGCTACACCTTC CASSGTGVGGYTF
TRBD2 TRBJ2-7 once TRBV28 TGTGCCAGCAGTTTATCCAGGCTGACTAGCGGGGGGAGATGGCAGTACTTC CASSLSRLTSGGRWQYF
. TRBJ1-6 . TRBV5-6 TGTGCCAGCAGCTTGGATCTGGCGGGGAGATCACCCCTCCACTTT CASSLDLAGRSPLHF
. TRBJ2-2 . TRBV21-1 TGTGCCAGCAGCAAAGATCGTCCTCACACCGGGGAGCTGTTTTTT CASSKDRPHTGELFF
TRBD2 TRBJ2-1 . TRBV7-9 TGTGCCAGCAGCTTTGGGACTAGCGGGAGTTCCTATGAGCAGTTCTTC CASSFGTSGSSYEQFF
. TRBJ1-1 . TRBV5-5 TGTGCCAGCAGCACGACCGGGACGCAGGGGACTGAAGCTTTCTTT CASSTTGTQGTEAFF
. TRBJ1-1 . TRBV9 TGTGCCAGCAGCGTAAACCGGGGCACTGAAGCTTTCTTT CASSVNRGTEAFF
TRBD1 TRBJ2-7 . TRBV6-5 TGTGCCAGCAGGGCCTTAACAGGGGGCAACAACGAGCAGTACTTC CASRALTGGNNEQYF
. TRBJ1-6 . TRBV5-6 TGTGCCAGCAGCTTGGACGACAGGACCAATTCACCCCTCCACTTT CASSLDDRTNSPLHF